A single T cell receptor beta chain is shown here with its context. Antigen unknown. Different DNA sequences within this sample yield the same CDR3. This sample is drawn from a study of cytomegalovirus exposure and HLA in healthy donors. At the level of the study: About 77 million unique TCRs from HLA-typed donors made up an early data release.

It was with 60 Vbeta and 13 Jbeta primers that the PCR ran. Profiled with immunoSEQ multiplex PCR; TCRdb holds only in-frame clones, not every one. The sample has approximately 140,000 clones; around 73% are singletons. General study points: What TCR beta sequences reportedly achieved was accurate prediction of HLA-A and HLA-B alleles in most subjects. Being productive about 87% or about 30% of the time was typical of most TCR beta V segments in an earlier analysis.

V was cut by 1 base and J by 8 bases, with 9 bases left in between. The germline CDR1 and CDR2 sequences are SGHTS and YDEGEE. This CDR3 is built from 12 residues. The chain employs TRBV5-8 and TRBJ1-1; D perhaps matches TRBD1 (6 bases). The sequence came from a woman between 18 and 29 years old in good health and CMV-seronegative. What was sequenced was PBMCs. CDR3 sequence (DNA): TGTGCCAGCAGCTTGAGCGACAGGGAAGCTTTCTTT. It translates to CASSLSDREAFF. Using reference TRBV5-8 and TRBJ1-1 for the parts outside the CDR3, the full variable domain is EAGVTQSPTHLIKTRGQQATLRCSPISGHTSVYWYQQALGLGLQFLLWYDEGEERNRGNFPPRFSGRQFPNYSSELNVNALELEDSALYLCASSLSDREAFFGQGTRLTVV.